Below are 3 T cell receptor beta chains sequenced from a single sample in a study of stem cell transplantation in POMP-related autoinflammatory disease. Libraries were prepared by immunoSEQ multiplex PCR; TCRdb keeps only in-frame clonotypes and omits some of them. The data hold 9,000 to 10,000 clones, with more than 75% observed a single time. Material: CD4+ T cells from PBMCs, obtained after stem cell transplantation. These TCRs come from a human patient with POMP-related autoinflammation and immune dysregulation (PRAID). Some T cells may have come from the graft donor.

This rearrangement joins TRBV5-1 to TRBJ1-5; 8 nucleotides match TRBD1. Germline V gene data show CDR1 as SGHRS and CDR2 as YFSETQ. The CDR3 has 15 residues. V lost 4 bases and J lost 5; bases outside the gene matches: 8. The CDR3 nucleotides read TGCGCCAGCAGCCCGCGGACAGGGTGGGATCAGCCCCAGCATTTT. The encoded protein is CASSPRTGWDQPQHF.

CDR3 sequence: CASSQRQGLETQYF. CDR3 sequence (DNA): TGTGCCAGCAGCCAACGACAGGGTTTGGAGACCCAGTACTTC. The gene calls are TRBV4-2 and TRBJ2-5; 7 nucleotides line up with TRBD1. The J segment lost 5 bases and the V segment lost 2 bases, leaving 5 bases of the junction unmatched. CDR1 and CDR2 from the germline V gene are LGHNA and YNFKEQ. The CDR3 has 14 amino acids.

The genes are TRBV9 and TRBJ2-4; D ambiguous. V shed 0 bases and J shed 0 bases, with 13 bases lying between them. The CDR3 runs to 17 residues. Germline CDR1 is SGDLS and CDR2 is YYNGEE. In DNA, the CDR3 is TGTGCCAGCAGCGTAGGTTTGTCAAGGGAAGCCAAAAACATTCAGTACTTC. It translates to CASSVGLSREAKNIQYF.